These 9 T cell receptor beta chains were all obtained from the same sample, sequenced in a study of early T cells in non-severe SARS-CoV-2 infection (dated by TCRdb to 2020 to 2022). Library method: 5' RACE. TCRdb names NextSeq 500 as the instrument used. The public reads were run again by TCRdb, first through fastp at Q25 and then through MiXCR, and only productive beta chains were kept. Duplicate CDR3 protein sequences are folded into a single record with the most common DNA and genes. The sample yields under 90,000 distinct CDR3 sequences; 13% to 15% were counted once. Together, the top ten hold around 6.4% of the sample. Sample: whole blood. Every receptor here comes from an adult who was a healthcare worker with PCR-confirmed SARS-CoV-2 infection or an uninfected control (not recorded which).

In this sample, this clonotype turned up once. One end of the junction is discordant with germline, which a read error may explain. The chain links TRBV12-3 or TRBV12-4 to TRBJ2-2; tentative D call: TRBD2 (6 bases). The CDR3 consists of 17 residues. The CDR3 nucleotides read TGTGCCAACAGTCCAGGAGGGGTAGCTTCTGCAGCCGGGGAGCTGTTTTTT. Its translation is CANSPGGVASAAGELFF.

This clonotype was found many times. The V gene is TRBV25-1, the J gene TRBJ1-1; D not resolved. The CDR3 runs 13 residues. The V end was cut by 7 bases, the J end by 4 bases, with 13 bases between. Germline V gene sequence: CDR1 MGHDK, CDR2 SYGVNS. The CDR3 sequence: CASKIFGSTEAFF. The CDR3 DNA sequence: TGTGCCAGCAAAATTTTCGGTTCCACTGAAGCTTTCTTT.

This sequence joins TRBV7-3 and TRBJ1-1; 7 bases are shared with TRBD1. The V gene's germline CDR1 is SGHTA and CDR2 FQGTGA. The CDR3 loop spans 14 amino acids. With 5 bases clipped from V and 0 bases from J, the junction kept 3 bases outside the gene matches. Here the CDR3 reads CASSRGTVNTEAFF. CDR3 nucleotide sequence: TGTGCCAGCAGCCGGGGGACAGTGAACACTGAAGCTTTCTTT.

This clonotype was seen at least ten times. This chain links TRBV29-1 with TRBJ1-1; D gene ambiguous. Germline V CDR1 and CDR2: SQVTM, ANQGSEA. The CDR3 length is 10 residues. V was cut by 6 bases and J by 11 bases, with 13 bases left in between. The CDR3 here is CSVRELGAFF. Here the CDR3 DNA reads TGCAGCGTGCGGGAATTGGGGGCTTTCTTT.

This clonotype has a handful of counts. The CDR3 DNA reads as TGTGCCAGCATTGACAGGGGTGTCAGTGAAGCTTTCTTT. Residues: CASIDRGVSEAFF. The J gene is TRBJ1-1, the V gene TRBV27; 8 nucleotides align to TRBD1. The CDR3 has 13 amino acids. The germline V gene has CDR1 MNHEY and CDR2 SMNVEV (reference sequence). After removal of 7 bases from V and 7 bases from J, the junction contained 8 bases not matched to a gene.

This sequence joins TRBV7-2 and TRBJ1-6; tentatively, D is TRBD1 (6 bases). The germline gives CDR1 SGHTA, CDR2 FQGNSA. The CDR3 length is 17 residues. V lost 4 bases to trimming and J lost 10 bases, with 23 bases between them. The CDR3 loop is CASSSAGGRAVGSPLHF. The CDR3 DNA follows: TGTGCCAGCAGCTCCGCGGGGGGCAGGGCCGTAGGGTCACCCCTCCACTTT.

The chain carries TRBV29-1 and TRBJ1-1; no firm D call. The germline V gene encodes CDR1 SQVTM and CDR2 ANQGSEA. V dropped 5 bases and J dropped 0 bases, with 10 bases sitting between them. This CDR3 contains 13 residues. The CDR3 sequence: CSVPTVMNTEAFF. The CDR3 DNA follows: TGCAGCGTTCCGACGGTAATGAACACTGAAGCTTTCTTT.

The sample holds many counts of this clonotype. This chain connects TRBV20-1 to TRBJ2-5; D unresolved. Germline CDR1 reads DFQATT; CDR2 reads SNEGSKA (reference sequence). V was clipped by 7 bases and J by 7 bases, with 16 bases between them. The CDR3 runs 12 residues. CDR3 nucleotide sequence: TGCAGTGTACGGAAGCCGGTGGGGACCCAGTACTTC. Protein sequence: CSVRKPVGTQYF.

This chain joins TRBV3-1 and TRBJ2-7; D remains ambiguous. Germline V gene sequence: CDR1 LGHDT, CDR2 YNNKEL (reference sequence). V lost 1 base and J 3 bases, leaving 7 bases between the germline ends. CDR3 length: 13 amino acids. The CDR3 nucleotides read TGTGCCAGCAGCCAAGGCTATCGCTACGAGCAGTACTTC. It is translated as CASSQGYRYEQYF.